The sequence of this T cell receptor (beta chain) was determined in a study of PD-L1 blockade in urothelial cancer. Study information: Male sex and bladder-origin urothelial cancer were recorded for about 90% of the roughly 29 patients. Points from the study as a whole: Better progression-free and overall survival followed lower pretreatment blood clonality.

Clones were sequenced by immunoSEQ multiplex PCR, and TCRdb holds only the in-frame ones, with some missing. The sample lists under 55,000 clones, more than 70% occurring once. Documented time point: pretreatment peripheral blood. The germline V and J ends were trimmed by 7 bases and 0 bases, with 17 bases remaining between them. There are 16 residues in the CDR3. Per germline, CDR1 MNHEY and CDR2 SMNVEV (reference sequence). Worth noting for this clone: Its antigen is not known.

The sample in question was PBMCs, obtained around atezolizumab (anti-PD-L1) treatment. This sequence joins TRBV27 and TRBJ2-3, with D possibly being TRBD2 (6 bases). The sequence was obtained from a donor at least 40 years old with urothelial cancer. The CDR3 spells CASTPQGSGSTDTQYF. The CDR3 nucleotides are TGTGCCAGCACCCCCCAGGGTAGCGGTAGCACAGATACGCAGTATTTT.